This T cell receptor (beta chain) stems from a study of T-cell memory formation after mild COVID-19. Notes on the study in general: Mainly CM and EM harbored the contracting CD4+ clones; mainly EMRA harbored the CD8+ ones.

Sample barcodes and UMIs were carried by the TCR alpha and TCR beta cDNA libraries that 5'RACE generated with constant-segment primers. In TCRdb, the 5' RACE reads were re-called with MiXCR into one record per CDR3 protein. The sample yields hundreds of thousands of distinct CDR3 sequences, roughly a fifth seen once. This clonotype was seen many times. What it binds is not known. CDR3 length: 14 residues. Germline CDR1 SEHNR, CDR2 FQNEAQ (reference sequence). Germline trimming cut 4 bases from V and 8 bases from J; bases unmatched to any gene: 8. The receptor comes from an adult woman who had mild COVID-19 (a few samples of this study predate the infection). Cell type and time point are not known. Sequencing was performed on PBMCs or a T cell subset sorted from them (not recorded which). The rearrangement joins TRBV7-9 to TRBJ1-2; 9 positions agree with TRBD1. CDR3 loop: CASSSQTGGGGYTF. The CDR3 DNA reads as TGTGCCAGCAGCTCTCAGACAGGGGGAGGAGGCTACACCTTC.